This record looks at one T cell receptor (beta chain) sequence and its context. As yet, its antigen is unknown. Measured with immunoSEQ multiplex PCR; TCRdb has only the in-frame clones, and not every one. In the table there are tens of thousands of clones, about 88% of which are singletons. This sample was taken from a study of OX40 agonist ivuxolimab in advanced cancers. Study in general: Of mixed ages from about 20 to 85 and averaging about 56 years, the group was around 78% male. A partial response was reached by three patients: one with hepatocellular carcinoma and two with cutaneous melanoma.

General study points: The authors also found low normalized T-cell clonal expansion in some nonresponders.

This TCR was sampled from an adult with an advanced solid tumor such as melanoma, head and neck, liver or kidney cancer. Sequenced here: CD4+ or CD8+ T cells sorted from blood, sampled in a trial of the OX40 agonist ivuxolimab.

The CDR3 nucleotides are TGTGCCTGGAGTATTGTTCAGGCCACTGAAGCTTTCTTT. It translates to CAWSIVQATEAFF. The chain combines TRBV30 with TRBJ1-1; D gene uncertain. The CDR3 has 13 residues. The V gene's germline CDR1 is GTSNPN and CDR2 SVGIG (reference sequence). Trimming took 2 bases from V and 4 from J, leaving 11 bases between them.